The next 12 T cell receptor beta chains were all read from a single sample in a study of Graves' ophthalmopathy and Graves' hyperthyroidism. Amplification from RNA transcripts yielded the TCR beta CDR3 regions. In the first round, RT-PCR was carried out with HTBI primers, and a multiplex PCR formed the second round. TCRdb used MiXCR to reprocess the multiplex PCR reads, holding one entry per CDR3 protein. The table includes some 200,000 distinct CDR3 sequences, around 30% detected once. The sequenced sample consisted of peripheral blood. Source of these receptors: a man in his fifties or sixties with Graves' ophthalmopathy.

This clonotype was counted ten times or more. The V and J genes are TRBV7-3 and TRBJ2-2; D perhaps matches TRBD2 (5 bases). The germline gives CDR1 SGHTA, CDR2 FQGTGA. Trimming took off 4 bases at V and 5 bases at J, with 11 bases between the two ends. CDR3 length: 14 amino acids. This CDR3 reads CASSSGPGTGELFF. CDR3 sequence (DNA): TGTGCCAGCAGCTCCGGGCCGGGAACCGGGGAGCTGTTTTTT.

The chain uses TRBV10-3 and TRBJ2-3, with D perhaps matching TRBD1 (6 bases). Germline assignment: CDR1 ENHRY and CDR2 SYGVKD. The CDR3 is 17 residues long. Trimming pared 0 bases from V and 0 bases from J, leaving 13 bases between. Here the CDR3 reads CAISESLTGSSTDTQYF. The CDR3 coding sequence is TGTGCCATCAGTGAGTCCCTTACAGGGTCGAGCACAGATACGCAGTATTTT.

This clonotype was picked up many times. V is TRBV6-6 and J is TRBJ1-1, with TRBD1 identical over 11 bases. Trimming took 8 bases from V and 9 from J; bases not matched to a gene: 14. Germline assignment: CDR1 MNHNY and CDR2 SVGAGI (reference sequence). The CDR3 is made up of 15 amino acids. As DNA, the CDR3 is TGTGCCAGCGTTCGGACCGGGACAGGGGGGGGGAAAGCTTTCTTT. Encoded protein: CASVRTGTGGGKAFF.

Ten or more counts support this clonotype. The chain is built from TRBV12-3 or TRBV12-4 and TRBJ1-2; D remains unclear. CDR3 size: 13 residues. V was cut by 4 bases and J by 4 bases, with 10 bases left in between. Here the CDR3 reads CASSSPGTYGYTF. The DNA of the CDR3 is TGTGCCAGCAGTTCCCCGGGAACCTATGGCTACACCTTC.

In this sample, this clonotype turned up once. The rearrangement joins TRBV12-3 or TRBV12-4 to TRBJ1-2; 10 bases line up with TRBD1. Germline trimming cut 4 bases from V and 4 bases from J; bases unmatched to any gene: 6. This CDR3 is built from 15 residues. This CDR3 is CASSSTGQGGYGYTF. The CDR3 DNA follows: TGTGCCAGCAGTTCGACCGGACAGGGGGGCTATGGCTACACCTTC.

The J gene is TRBJ2-5, the V gene TRBV28, with 9 bases aligning to TRBD1. V lost 6 bases, J lost 7 bases, and 12 bases stayed unmatched. This CDR3 region has 15 residues. Germline V gene sequence: CDR1 MDHEN, CDR2 SYDVKM. The CDR3 region is CASRPDRGDLGTQYF. The CDR3 DNA reads TGTGCCAGCAGGCCGGACAGGGGCGATTTGGGGACCCAGTACTTC.

This clonotype was found many times. The DNA of the CDR3 is TGTGCCAGCAGTTACTTACTGGGAACCCAAGAGACCCAGTACTTC. The encoded protein is CASSYLLGTQETQYF. The chain uses TRBV6-2 or TRBV6-3 and TRBJ2-5; D not certain. The CDR3 sequence is 15 residues long. Germline V gene sequence: CDR1 MNHEY, CDR2 SVGEGT. V lost 1 base and J 1 base, leaving 10 bases between the germline ends.

V is TRBV28 and J is TRBJ2-7; 9 nucleotides match TRBD1. The ends lost 3 bases at V and 12 bases at J; junction bases unmatched: 15. Germline V gene data show CDR1 as MDHEN and CDR2 as SYDVKM. The CDR3 has 15 residues. The CDR3 loop reads CASSLGGQGATRPYF. For the CDR3, the DNA is TGTGCCAGCAGTTTGGGGGGACAGGGCGCGACTAGACCGTACTTC.

Only a few counts were recorded for this clonotype. The DNA for the CDR3 is TGCGCCAGCAGCTTGAAGGGACTGACCCGGATTAACACCGGGGAGCTGTTTTTT. Encoded protein: CASSLKGLTRINTGELFF. The chain carries TRBV5-1 and TRBJ2-2; a possible D gene is TRBD2 (6 bases). From germline, CDR1 is SGHRS and CDR2 YFSETQ. V lost 1 base to trimming and J lost 2 bases, with 18 bases between them. There are 18 residues in the CDR3.

This chain links TRBV20-1 with TRBJ2-7, with 7 nucleotides matching TRBD2. CDR1 is DFQATT, CDR2 SNEGSKA, per germline (reference sequence). V trimming: 2 bases; J trimming: 2 bases; junction bases outside the gene matches: 15. CDR3 length equals 17 residues. This CDR3 is CSARSLTSSGSTYEQYF. The CDR3 DNA reads as TGCAGTGCTAGATCCCTAACATCTAGCGGCTCGACCTACGAGCAGTACTTC.

This clonotype was counted at least ten times. The genes are TRBV7-8 and TRBJ2-5; 7 nucleotides align to TRBD2. V was clipped by 5 bases and J by 4 bases; unmatched bases: 7. There are 14 residues in the CDR3. The germline gives CDR1 SGHVS, CDR2 FQNEAQ. CDR3 residues: CASSLSGTSETQYF. CDR3 DNA sequence: TGTGCCAGCAGCCTGAGCGGGACGTCAGAGACCCAGTACTTC.

This clonotype was picked up many times. The genes are TRBV24-1 and TRBJ2-5; 9 positions match TRBD2. Germline V lookup: CDR1 KGHDR, CDR2 SFDVKD. The CDR3 runs 17 residues. Unmatched junction bases numbered 10, after V lost 5 bases and J lost 1 base. The CDR3 reads CATSGLTASGTQETQYF. The CDR3 DNA is TGTGCCACCAGTGGCTTGACAGCTAGCGGGACCCAAGAGACCCAGTACTTC.